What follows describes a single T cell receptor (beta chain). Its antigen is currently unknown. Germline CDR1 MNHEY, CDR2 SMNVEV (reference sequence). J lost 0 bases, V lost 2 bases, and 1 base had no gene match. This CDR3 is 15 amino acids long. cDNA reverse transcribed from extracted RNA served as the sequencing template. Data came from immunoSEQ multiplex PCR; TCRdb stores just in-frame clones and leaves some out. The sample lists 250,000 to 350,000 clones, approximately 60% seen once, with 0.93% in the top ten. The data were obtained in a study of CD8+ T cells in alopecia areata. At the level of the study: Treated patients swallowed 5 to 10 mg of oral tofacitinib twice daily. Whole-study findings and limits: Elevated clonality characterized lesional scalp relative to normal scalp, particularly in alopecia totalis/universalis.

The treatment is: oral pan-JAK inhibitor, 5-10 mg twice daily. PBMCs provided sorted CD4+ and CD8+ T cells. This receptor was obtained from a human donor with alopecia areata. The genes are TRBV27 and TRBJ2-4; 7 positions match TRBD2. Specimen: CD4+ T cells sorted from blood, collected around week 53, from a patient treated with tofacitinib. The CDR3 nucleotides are TGTGCCAGCAGTTTACGGGGGGTAGCCAAAAACATTCAGTACTTC. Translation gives CASSLRGVAKNIQYF.